The rows below give T cell receptor beta chains drawn from one sample of a study of cytomegalovirus exposure and HLA in healthy donors. Clones were read by immunoSEQ multiplex PCR, and TCRdb kept only the in-frame ones, dropping some. This table holds around 110,000 clones, approximately 70% found once. The sequenced material came from PBMCs. Receptor source: a woman aged 25 to 39 in good health and CMV-seronegative. Each CDR3 is given with its conserved first and last residue. A D gene is named only where the DNA matches it firmly. The size of a clone is reported for some rows only, either as once, few or many, or as a class for expanded clones.

CASSFTGSDGTEAFF TGTGCCAGCAGCTTCACAGGGAGCGACGGCACTGAAGCTTTCTTT 15 TRBV5-5 - - TRBJ1-1
CAWSVTDRASEQFF TGTGCCTGGAGTGTAACGGACAGGGCGAGCGAGCAGTTCTTC 14 TRBV30 - TRBD1 TRBJ2-1
CASSEALQGIVRGYTF TGTGCCAGCAGTGAAGCGCTACAGGGTATAGTTCGGGGCTACACCTTC 16 TRBV6-1 - - TRBJ1-2
CASSFEEGQGSGELFF TGTGCCAGCAGCTTCGAAGAGGGACAGGGGTCCGGGGAGCTGTTTTTT 16 TRBV7-9 once TRBD1 TRBJ2-2
CAWSTRQGARYEQYF TGTGCCTGGAGTACCAGACAGGGGGCGCGTTACGAGCAGTACTTC 15 TRBV30 few TRBD1 TRBJ2-7
CASSLTGAAYNEQFF TGTGCTAGCAGCTTAACAGGGGCGGCCTACAATGAGCAGTTCTTC 15 TRBV7-7 - TRBD1 TRBJ2-1
CASSLGAGGSRPQHF TGTGCCAGCAGTTTAGGGGCAGGGGGGAGTCGGCCCCAGCATTTT 15 TRBV27 - TRBD1 TRBJ1-5
CASSLTSSYEQYF TGTGCCAGCAGTTTAACTAGCTCGTACGAGCAGTACTTC 13 TRBV27 - - TRBJ2-7
CASSRTSPAVREQFF TGTGCCAGCAGTCGAACGTCGCCCGCGGTCCGGGAGCAGTTCTTC 15 TRBV6-6 - - TRBJ2-1
CASSFWGLTDTQYF TGTGCCAGCAGCTTTTGGGGACTCACAGATACGCAGTATTTT 14 TRBV5-6 - - TRBJ2-3
CASSPLGANVLTF TGTGCCAGCAGTCCCTTAGGGGCCAACGTCCTGACTTTC 13 TRBV6-5 - - TRBJ2-6
CASSFRGGKVGTDTQYF TGCGCCAGCAGCTTCCGCGGGGGGAAGGTTGGGACAGATACGCAGTATTTT 17 TRBV5-1 - TRBD2 TRBJ2-3
CSVERGPGGYTF TGCAGCGTTGAGCGGGGGCCGGGCGGCTACACCTTC 12 TRBV29-1 - - TRBJ1-2
CASRLTGGGEKLFF TGTGCCAGCAGACTTACAGGGGGGGGTGAAAAACTGTTTTTT 14 TRBV27 - TRBD1 TRBJ1-4
CASSLQGGQPQHF TGTGCCAGCAGTCTCCAGGGGGGTCAGCCCCAGCATTTT 13 TRBV2 - TRBD1 TRBJ1-5
CASSLDRRNTEAFF TGTGCCAGCAGCTTAGATCGGAGAAACACTGAAGCTTTCTTT 14 TRBV11-3 few - TRBJ1-1
CASSYVPSGFYGYTF TGTGCCAGCAGTTACGTTCCCTCAGGGTTCTATGGCTACACCTTC 15 TRBV6-5 - - TRBJ1-2
CASSIDPGYGYTF TGTGCCAGTAGTATAGATCCGGGGTATGGCTACACCTTC 13 TRBV19 few - TRBJ1-2
CASSYGGTDGNTIYF TGTGCCAGCAGTTACGGCGGGACGGATGGAAACACCATATATTTT 15 TRBV6-5 - - TRBJ1-3
CASSKEGTGENTEAFF TGTGCCAGCAGCAAAGAGGGGACAGGGGAGAACACTGAAGCTTTCTTT 16 TRBV21-1 - - TRBJ1-1
CASRTRGSDTQYF TGTGCCAGCAGGACTCGGGGTTCGGATACGCAGTATTTT 13 TRBV2 - - TRBJ2-3